Sequencing of this T cell receptor (beta chain) was carried out in a study of glioma-infiltrating T cells. This CDR3 contains 14 residues. Germline CDR1 reads MDHEN; CDR2 reads SYDVKM. Overall study results and limits: Only very few CDR3 sequences appeared in both tissue and blood. Gliomas, especially low-grade, showed above-expected tissue-blood divergence; non-neoplastic patients showed below.

As to this clonotype: Its antigen is not identified. A clone one base away is much larger, so this may be a read error.

TCR alpha and beta CDR3 regions were amplified from RNA using iRepertoire nested multiplex PCR. TCRdb re-analysed the multiplex PCR reads in MiXCR, keeping a single row per CDR3 protein. The sample gives 150,000 to 200,000 distinct CDR3 sequences, approximately 40% of which show up once; under 6.5% is in the top ten. The origin of this receptor is a human donor with low-grade glioma or glioblastoma, undergoing nonglioma brain surgery, or in good health (not recorded which). The chain recombines TRBV28 with TRBJ2-1, with 10 positions matching TRBD2. Input material: glioma tissue, nonneoplastic brain tissue, or PBMCs (not recorded which). CDR3 protein: CGSSPSGRDNEQFF. In nucleotides, the CDR3 is TGTGGCAGCAGTCCCAGCGGGAGGGACAATGAGCAGTTCTTC.